This T cell receptor beta chain was identified in a study of T cells in Graves' hyperthyroidism and ophthalmopathy. Study results and limitations: Blood also carried most thyroid clonotypes expanded above 0.001.

This CDR3 spans 14 amino acids. Comment on this clonotype: What it binds is unknown. A much more abundant neighbour one base away suggests this may be a read error.

Uncontrolled infection, other autoimmune disease, pregnancy or lactation led to exclusion. Amplified regions were TCR beta CDR3 sequences from RNA transcripts. HTBI primers were the set used in a first-round RT-PCR of the TCR CDR3. TCRdb reprocessed the multiplex PCR reads via MiXCR and lists one record per CDR3 protein. Here the sample spans approximately 600,000 distinct CDR3 sequences, under 20% being singletons. The chain carries TRBV12-3 or TRBV12-4 and TRBJ2-3, with TRBD2 as a possible D gene (6 bases). The source of this sequence is a woman in her 30s with Graves' hyperthyroidism. The sample consisted of blood. The CDR3 protein is CASGFRRASDTQYF. The CDR3 DNA is TGTGCCAGCGGTTTTCGGAGGGCCTCAGATACGCAGTATTTT.